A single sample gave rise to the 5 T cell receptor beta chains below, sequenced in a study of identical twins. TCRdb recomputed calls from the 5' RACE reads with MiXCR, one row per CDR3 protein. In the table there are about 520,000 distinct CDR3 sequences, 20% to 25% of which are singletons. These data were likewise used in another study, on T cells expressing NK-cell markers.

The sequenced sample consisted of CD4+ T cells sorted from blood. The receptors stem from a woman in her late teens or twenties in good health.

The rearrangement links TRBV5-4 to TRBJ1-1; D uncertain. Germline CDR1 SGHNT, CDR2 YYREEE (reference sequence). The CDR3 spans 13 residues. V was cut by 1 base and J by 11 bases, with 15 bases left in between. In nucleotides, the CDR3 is TGTGCCAGCAGCTTGCATTTGGCCGTCCCGGCTTTCTTT. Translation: CASSLHLAVPAFF. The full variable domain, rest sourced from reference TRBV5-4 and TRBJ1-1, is ETGVTQSPTHLIKTRGQQVTLRCSSQSGHNTVSWYQQALGQGPQFIFQYYREEENGRGNFPPRFSGLQFPNYSSELNVNALELDDSALYLCASSLHLAVPAFFGQGTRLTVV.

The chain's CDR3 is CATSHPPSGELFF. As DNA, the CDR3 is TGTGCCACCAGTCACCCTCCTTCCGGGGAGCTGTTTTTT. The chain recombines TRBV24-1 with TRBJ2-2; D is unclear. Between the trimmed V and J ends, which lost 6 bases and 6 bases, there was a span of 10 bases. The germline gives CDR1 KGHDR, CDR2 SFDVKD. The CDR3 spans 13 residues.

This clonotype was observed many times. The CDR3 sequence: CASSLGVTVGYTF. The DNA of the CDR3 is TGCGCCAGCAGCTTGGGTGTAACGGTGGGCTACACCTTC. The rearrangement joins TRBV5-1 to TRBJ1-2; D gene ambiguous. With 0 bases removed from V and 8 bases from J, the gap between germline ends came to 11 bases. CDR3 length: 13 residues. CDR1 is SGHRS, CDR2 YFSETQ, per germline.

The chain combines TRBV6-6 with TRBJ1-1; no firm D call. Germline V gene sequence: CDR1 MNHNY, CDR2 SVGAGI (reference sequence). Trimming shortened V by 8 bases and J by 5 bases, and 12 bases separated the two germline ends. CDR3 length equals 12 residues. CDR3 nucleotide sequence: TGTGCCAGCTTAATAGGGAAAACTGAAGCTTTCTTT. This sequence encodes CASLIGKTEAFF.

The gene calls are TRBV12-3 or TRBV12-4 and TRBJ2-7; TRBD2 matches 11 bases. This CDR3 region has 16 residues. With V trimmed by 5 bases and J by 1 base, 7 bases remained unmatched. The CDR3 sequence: CASSDRLAGPSYEQYF. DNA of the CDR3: TGTGCCAGCAGTGATCGACTAGCGGGACCTTCCTACGAGCAGTACTTC.